Shown below are 25 T cell receptor beta chains from a single sample sequenced in a study of neurological immune-mediated disorders. From the 5' RACE reads, TCRdb called clonotypes with MiXCR, one entry per CDR3 protein. The table lists 35,000 to 50,000 distinct CDR3 sequences, around 2.5% of them singletons. The sequencing sample was made of PBMCs. The receptors were sampled from a man between 50 and 59 years old with multiple sclerosis.

This clonotype came up many times. CDR3 bases: TGCAGCGCCCAAGGGTTTCGCGCAGACGAGCAGTACTTC. This translates into CSAQGFRADEQYF. The chain couples TRBV29-1 to TRBJ2-7; D gene uncertain. Germline CDR1 and CDR2: SQVTM and ANQGSEA. This CDR3 region has 13 residues. V was shortened by 7 bases and J by 5 bases, with 18 bases between the two germline ends.

This clonotype was seen many times. J is TRBJ2-3 and V is TRBV7-2; the match to TRBD2 covers 9 bases. Germline lookup yields CDR1 SGHTA and CDR2 FQGNSA. The CDR3 is made up of 14 amino acids. V was clipped by 5 bases and J by 5 bases; unmatched bases: 5. The CDR3 nucleotides are TGTGCCAGCAGCCTCGGGACTAGCTTAGATACGCAGTATTTT. It codes for CASSLGTSLDTQYF.

This clonotype came up many times. V is TRBV10-3 and J is TRBJ2-7; TRBD1 agrees at 8 bases. The germline CDR1 and CDR2 sequences are ENHRY and SYGVKD. The CDR3 runs to 15 residues. V was clipped by 1 base and J by 3 bases; unmatched bases: 5. Written as DNA, the CDR3 is TGTGCCATCAGTGAGTGGGCAGGGGGCCGCTACGAGCAGTACTTC. Translated: CAISEWAGGRYEQYF.

This clonotype was recorded at least ten times. Possible read error: a much larger clone is one base away. The J gene is TRBJ1-4, the V gene TRBV5-1; D ambiguous. CDR3 length: 16 amino acids. V gave up 0 bases and J gave up 1 base, with 10 bases separating them. The germline V gene encodes CDR1 SGHRS and CDR2 YFSETQ. The CDR3 is CASSLDAGVTNEKLFF. CDR3 sequence (DNA): TGCGCCAGCAGCTTGGACGCAGGCGTAACTAATGAAAAACTGTTTTTT.

At least ten counts were recorded for this clonotype. The chain joins TRBV12-3 or TRBV12-4 to TRBJ2-3; D not certain. CDR3 length: 12 amino acids. V gave up 6 bases and J gave up 5 bases, with 9 bases separating them. DNA for the CDR3: TGTGCCAGCAGCCCGACGGGAGATACGCAGTATTTT. Protein sequence: CASSPTGDTQYF.

In its sample, this clonotype was seen many times. This chain uses TRBV5-1 with TRBJ2-3; D remains unclear. In germline, CDR1 is SGHRS, CDR2 YFSETQ. V lost 0 bases and J 5 bases, leaving 7 bases between the germline ends. This CDR3 region has 13 residues. The DNA for the CDR3 is TGCGCCAGCAGCTTGGCGTCTAGAGATACGCAGTATTTT. Encoded protein: CASSLASRDTQYF.

This clonotype has a count of ten or more. The V and J genes are TRBV20-1 and TRBJ1-2; no clear D. V gave up 5 bases and J gave up 6 bases, with 22 bases separating them. CDR1 and CDR2 from the germline V gene are DFQATT and SNEGSKA (reference sequence). The length of the CDR3 is 15 residues. CDR3 bases: TGCAGTGCTCAAACAAACATGGGGAAAGGCGATGGCTACACCTTC. Its protein product is CSAQTNMGKGDGYTF.

Ten or more counts support this clonotype. The genes are TRBV12-3 or TRBV12-4 and TRBJ1-1; no definite D call. Trimming stripped 5 bases from V and 5 bases from J, with 9 bases between. CDR3 length equals 12 residues. CDR3 in DNA: TGTGCCAGCAGTCCCGTTTCGACTGAAGCTTTCTTT. It yields the protein CASSPVSTEAFF.

This clonotype has a count of ten or more. This chain uses TRBV4-2 with TRBJ2-1; D possibly corresponds to TRBD2 (6 bases). Trimming removed 0 bases from V and 1 base from J, with 13 bases in between. Per the germline V gene, CDR1 is LGHNA and CDR2 is YNFKEQ. The CDR3 runs 17 residues. The CDR3 sequence: CASSQEKAGPSYNEQFF. In DNA, the CDR3 is TGTGCCAGCAGCCAAGAGAAAGCGGGCCCATCCTACAATGAGCAGTTCTTC.

The sample holds many counts of this clonotype. This rearrangement joins TRBV7-2 to TRBJ1-4; D is possibly TRBD1 (5 bases). The CDR3 extends over 14 amino acids. Trimming removed 3 bases from V and 6 bases from J, with 11 bases in between. Germline V gene lookup returns CDR1 SGHTA and CDR2 FQGNSA. CDR3 nucleotides: TGTGCCAGCAGCTTTCAGGGATGGGATGAAAAACTGTTTTTT. Residues: CASSFQGWDEKLFF.

This clonotype occurred many times. This chain joins TRBV18 and TRBJ1-5, with TRBD1 identical over 7 bases. CDR3 length: 14 amino acids. Germline V CDR1 and CDR2: KGHSH, LQKENI. The V gene end was trimmed by 6 bases and the J gene end by 7 bases; junction bases not matched to a gene: 9. CDR3 nucleotides: TGTGCCAGCTCGGCGTCACAGGGGAACCAGCCCCAGCATTTT. Protein product: CASSASQGNQPQHF.

This clonotype was seen many times. Here the CDR3 DNA reads TGCAGTGCTACGGGAGGGGGCAATCAGCCCCAGCATTTT. Amino acid sequence: CSATGGGNQPQHF. The V call is TRBV20-1, the J call TRBJ1-5; maybe TRBD1 (5 bases). Per germline, CDR1 DFQATT and CDR2 SNEGSKA (reference sequence). Trimming cost V 4 bases and J 2 bases, with 9 bases left between them. CDR3 length equals 13 residues.

This clonotype has only a few counts. The rearrangement uses TRBV6-2 or TRBV6-3 and TRBJ1-2; perhaps TRBD1 as D (5 bases). The CDR3 extends over 15 amino acids. Looked up from germline, CDR1 is MNHEY and CDR2 is SVGEGT. Deletions cut 5 bases from V and 3 bases from J, with 16 bases between. CDR3 region: CASSGKRRGDYGYTF. The DNA for the CDR3 is TGTGCCAGCAGTGGCAAACGACGGGGCGACTATGGCTACACCTTC.

This clonotype was observed many times. The chain employs TRBV7-9 and TRBJ1-6; tentative D call: TRBD1 (6 bases). The CDR3 is 15 residues long. The V gene's germline CDR1 is SEHNR and CDR2 FQNEAQ (reference sequence). Trimming took off 3 bases at V and 4 bases at J, with 10 bases between the two ends. The CDR3 DNA reads as TGTGCCAGCAGCTTCACAGGGCAGTATAATTCACCCCTCCACTTT. Protein sequence: CASSFTGQYNSPLHF.

This clonotype appeared many times. The chain is built from TRBV18 and TRBJ2-1; the match to TRBD1 covers 10 bases. The CDR3 sequence is 18 residues long. The germline CDR1 and CDR2 sequences are KGHSH and LQKENI. Trimming cost V 4 bases and J 4 bases; bases outside gene matches: 13. CDR3 DNA: TGTGCCAGCTCACGTTACCGAACCGGGACAGGGGTTTACAATGAGCAGTTCTTC. The encoded protein is CASSRYRTGTGVYNEQFF.

This clonotype has at least ten counts. The chain uses TRBV12-3 or TRBV12-4 and TRBJ2-2; 9 bases are a match to TRBD1. The CDR3 has 14 residues. V was clipped by 6 bases and J by 4 bases; unmatched bases: 3. CDR3 DNA sequence: TGTGCCAGCAGGAGACAGGGGGGCACCGGGGAGCTGTTTTTT. This codes for CASRRQGGTGELFF.

Ten or more counts support this clonotype. This rearrangement joins TRBV7-9 to TRBJ2-1; 7 bases are shared with TRBD2. CDR1 and CDR2 from the germline V gene are SEHNR and FQNEAQ (reference sequence). The length of the CDR3 is 15 residues. V lost 10 bases, J lost 4 bases, and 13 bases stayed unmatched. CDR3 amino acids: CAIPAPSGRYNEQFF. Here the CDR3 DNA reads TGTGCCATCCCCGCCCCTAGCGGAAGATACAATGAGCAGTTCTTC.

There are many counts of this clonotype. V is TRBV20-1 and J is TRBJ2-3; D unclear. V gave up 6 bases and J gave up 5 bases, with 9 bases separating them. Germline CDR1 reads DFQATT; CDR2 reads SNEGSKA (reference sequence). The CDR3 is 11 residues long. The CDR3 nucleotides are TGCAGTGCCCTTCGAAAAGATACGCAGTATTTT. Translating it yields CSALRKDTQYF.

This clonotype was recorded many times. The V gene is TRBV7-2, the J gene TRBJ2-7; D could derive from TRBD1 or TRBD2 (5 bases each). Deletions cut 6 bases from V and 2 bases from J, with 5 bases between. In germline, CDR1 is SGHTA, CDR2 FQGNSA. The CDR3 contains 11 residues. In nucleotides, the CDR3 is TGTGCCAGCAGGGGGGCCTACGAGCAGTACTTC. Translated: CASRGAYEQYF.

The chain couples TRBV18 to TRBJ2-5; tentatively, D is TRBD1 or TRBD2 (5 bases each). Trimming took 5 bases from V and 5 from J, leaving 9 bases between them. From germline, CDR1 is KGHSH and CDR2 LQKENI. The CDR3 is 12 residues long. The CDR3 loop reads CASSLRDETQYF. The CDR3 bases are TGTGCCAGCTCATTGAGGGACGAGACCCAGTACTTC.

This clonotype was counted ten times or more. This sequence joins TRBV5-1 and TRBJ2-5; D gene ambiguous. Looked up from germline, CDR1 is SGHRS and CDR2 is YFSETQ. V was pared by 0 bases and J by 1 base, with 7 bases between. The CDR3 totals 14 residues. CDR3 residues: CASSLGRTQETQYF. As DNA, the CDR3 is TGCGCCAGCAGCTTGGGGCGAACCCAAGAGACCCAGTACTTC.

This clonotype was observed at least ten times. This chain uses TRBV12-3 or TRBV12-4 with TRBJ1-1; 7 positions match TRBD1. V lost 3 bases and J lost 4; bases outside the gene matches: 8. The CDR3 runs to 15 residues. The CDR3 is CASSFRSTGSTEAFF. DNA for the CDR3: TGTGCCAGCAGTTTCCGTTCGACAGGGAGCACTGAAGCTTTCTTT.

This clonotype was picked up many times. The chain employs TRBV5-1 and TRBJ2-3, with a possible D match to TRBD1 (5 bases). The CDR3 has 14 residues. V dropped 1 base and J dropped 1 base, with 7 bases sitting between them. The germline V gene encodes CDR1 SGHRS and CDR2 YFSETQ. As DNA, the CDR3 is TGCGCCAGCAGCTTGTTAGGGGGCACAGATACGCAGTATTTT. It translates to CASSLLGGTDTQYF.

Only a few counts were recorded for this clonotype. A clone one base away is much larger, so this may be a read error. V is TRBV6-5 and J is TRBJ2-7, with 9 positions matching TRBD1. The CDR3 is 15 residues long. The germline V gene has CDR1 MNHEY and CDR2 SVGAGI. The chain's CDR3 is CASSPSGTGSAEKYF. The CDR3 region has the DNA TGTGCCAGCAGTCCCTCCGGGACAGGGAGCGCCGAGAAGTACTTC.

This clonotype occurred many times. The chain carries TRBV29-1 and TRBJ2-1, with TRBD1 matching 8 bases. Germline V CDR1 and CDR2: SQVTM, ANQGSEA. The V gene end was trimmed by 6 bases and the J gene end by 1 base; junction bases not matched to a gene: 5. The CDR3 sequence is 14 residues long. Written as DNA, the CDR3 is TGCAGCGTGCTCCGGGACAGGTCCTACAATGAGCAGTTCTTC. Its translation: CSVLRDRSYNEQFF.